One sample yielded the 29 T cell receptor beta chains listed below, sequenced in a study of identical twins. One entry per CDR3 protein, called by TCRdb with MiXCR from the 5' RACE reads. The table includes 450,000 or so distinct CDR3 sequences, around an eighth detected once. This sample was shared with a second study, whose subject was yellow fever vaccine responses in identical twins.

Sequenced: CD4+ T cells sorted from blood. Receptors originate from a woman aged 18-29 years in good health.

The chain joins TRBV7-3 to TRBJ2-7, with a tentative D call TRBD1 (6 bases). The CDR3 has 13 amino acids. V was pared by 3 bases and J by 5 bases, with 11 bases between. From germline, CDR1 is SGHTA and CDR2 FQGTGA. CDR3 protein: CASSFNRDNEQYF. CDR3 bases: TGTGCCAGCAGCTTCAACAGGGATAACGAGCAGTACTTC.

V and J are TRBV7-9 and TRBJ2-5; D possibly corresponds to TRBD2 (5 bases). The V gene's germline CDR1 is SEHNR and CDR2 FQNEAQ (reference sequence). Trimming took 0 bases from V and 7 from J, leaving 9 bases between them. The CDR3 consists of 13 residues. DNA of the CDR3: TGTGCCAGCAGCTTAGCAGCGGCCAGGACCCAGTACTTC. Its protein product is CASSLAAARTQYF.

This clonotype was seen repeatedly, ten times or more. The V call is TRBV29-1, the J call TRBJ2-3; weak D call: TRBD1 (6 bases). CDR1 SQVTM and CDR2 ANQGSEA come from the germline V gene. The CDR3 sequence is 13 residues long. Trimming took 2 bases from V and 3 from J, leaving 9 bases between them. The CDR3: CSVERQATDTQYF. The CDR3 bases are TGCAGCGTTGAAAGACAGGCAACAGATACGCAGTATTTT.

This clonotype came up a few times. The V and J genes are TRBV5-6 and TRBJ2-4, with TRBD1 matching 8 bases. Germline trimming cut 4 bases from V and 2 bases from J; bases unmatched to any gene: 5. Germline V gene lookup returns CDR1 SGHDT and CDR2 YYEEEE. This CDR3 spans 15 amino acids. CDR3: CASSRRQGTKNIQYF. CDR3 DNA: TGTGCCAGCAGCCGCCGACAGGGGACCAAAAACATTCAGTACTTC.

The J gene is TRBJ2-7, the V gene TRBV3-1; 9 bases map to TRBD1. The ends lost 1 base at V and 5 bases at J; junction bases unmatched: 9. The CDR3 runs to 16 residues. Germline values: CDR1 LGHDT, CDR2 YNNKEL (reference sequence). The CDR3 reads CASSQATGTGYDEQYF. The CDR3 DNA follows: TGTGCCAGCAGCCAAGCCACCGGGACAGGGTATGACGAGCAGTACTTC.

V gene TRBV4-2 combines with J gene TRBJ2-7; 7 bases match TRBD2. The CDR3 loop spans 15 amino acids. Germline V CDR1 and CDR2: LGHNA, YNFKEQ. J was trimmed by 2 bases and V by 2 bases; bases with no gene match: 6. CDR3 protein: CASSQSGTKAYEQYF. The CDR3 DNA sequence: TGTGCCAGCAGCCAAAGCGGGACGAAGGCCTACGAGCAGTACTTC.

J is TRBJ2-7 and V is TRBV4-1, with a tentative D call TRBD2 (7 bases). Germline V CDR1 and CDR2: MGHRA, YSYEKL. The CDR3 contains 15 residues. Trimming removed 1 base at V and 5 bases at J, with 15 bases between. The DNA of the CDR3 is TGCGCCAGCAGCCAAGTGGGGGCGGGAGAGCACGAGCAGTACTTC. Translated: CASSQVGAGEHEQYF.

The chain uses TRBV28 and TRBJ1-6; D gene ambiguous. Germline CDR1 reads MDHEN; CDR2 reads SYDVKM. Trimming took off 6 bases at V and 0 bases at J, with 9 bases between the two ends. The CDR3 runs to 15 residues. The CDR3 coding sequence is TGTGCCAGCAGAGATCCTGGCTCCTATAATTCACCCCTCCACTTT. It codes for CASRDPGSYNSPLHF.

This clonotype was counted many times. The rearrangement links TRBV12-3 or TRBV12-4 to TRBJ2-3, with TRBD2 matching 8 bases. V shed 5 bases, J shed 6 bases, and the junction held 7 bases outside the gene matches. The CDR3 loop spans 14 amino acids. The CDR3 sequence: CASSPGGGVDTQYF. CDR3 nucleotides: TGTGCCAGCAGTCCCGGGGGGGGGGTGGATACGCAGTATTTT.

This chain joins TRBV7-2 and TRBJ2-7; 9 bases line up with TRBD1. Looked up from germline, CDR1 is SGHTA and CDR2 is FQGNSA. CDR3 length: 15 residues. Losses at the gene ends were 5 bases for V and 2 bases for J; bases not matched to a gene: 7. CDR3 nucleotides: TGTGCCAGCAGCGCGGACAGGGGCCTCCCCTACGAGCAGTACTTC. Protein sequence: CASSADRGLPYEQYF.

This clonotype has more than one count but fewer than ten. V is TRBV12-3 or TRBV12-4 and J is TRBJ2-1; unclear D gene. The CDR3 loop spans 14 amino acids. The V end lost 3 bases, the J end lost 6 bases, and 12 bases lay between the germline ends. CDR3 residues: CASSLNERSNEQFF. CDR3 sequence (DNA): TGTGCCAGCAGTTTGAACGAACGATCCAATGAGCAGTTCTTC.

Ten or more counts support this clonotype. At one boundary the junction diverges from the germline segment, which might be a read error. The J gene is TRBJ2-2, the V gene TRBV19, with D hard to call. The CDR3 is made up of 12 amino acids. Germline V lookup: CDR1 LNHDA, CDR2 SQIVND (reference sequence). CDR3 in amino acids: CASSINTGELFF. In nucleotides, the CDR3 is TGTGCCAGCAGTATTAACACCGGGGAGCTGTTTTTT.

The V and J genes are TRBV5-1 and TRBJ2-5; 10 bases fit TRBD2. Unmatched junction bases numbered 14, after V lost 0 bases and J lost 6 bases. Germline V gives CDR1 SGHRS, CDR2 YFSETQ. This CDR3 has 18 residues. CDR3 nucleotide sequence: TGCGCCAGCAGCTTGGGAACTAGCGGGGCTGCCTTAGTGAAGACCCAGTACTTC. This codes for CASSLGTSGAALVKTQYF.

V usage is TRBV30 and J usage is TRBJ2-3; TRBD1 might be the D (5 bases). In germline, CDR1 is GTSNPN, CDR2 SVGIG (reference sequence). Trimming removed 4 bases from V and 1 base from J, with 18 bases in between. This CDR3 contains 16 residues. CDR3 loop: CAWTPGSPRGTDTQYF. CDR3 bases: TGTGCCTGGACTCCCGGGTCCCCCAGGGGCACAGATACGCAGTATTTT.

This chain connects TRBV11-1 to TRBJ2-1; the match to TRBD2 covers 11 bases. The CDR3 is 20 amino acids. The V and J ends lost 1 base and 0 bases, in that order; junction bases with no gene match: 11. Per the germline V gene, CDR1 is SGHAT and CDR2 is FQDESV (reference sequence). CDR3 nucleotides: TGTGCCAGCAGCTTAGGGGGGAGGGGGACTAGCGGACGCTCCTACAATGAGCAGTTCTTC. Protein: CASSLGGRGTSGRSYNEQFF. The full variable domain, completed using reference TRBV11-1 and TRBJ2-1, is EAEVAQSPRYKITEKSQAVAFWCDPISGHATLYWYRQILGQGPELLVQFQDESVVDDSQLPKDRFSAERLKGVDSTLKIQPAELGDSAMYLCASSLGGRGTSGRSYNEQFFGPGTRLTVL.

The V call is TRBV5-1, the J call TRBJ2-1; no definite D call. From germline, CDR1 is SGHRS and CDR2 YFSETQ. V was trimmed by 0 bases and J by 1 base, leaving 8 bases between them. This CDR3 has 15 residues. In DNA form, the CDR3 reads TGCGCCAGCAGCTTGGGTAGGGTTTCCTACAATGAGCAGTTCTTC. Protein: CASSLGRVSYNEQFF.

This chain uses TRBV20-1 with TRBJ2-1; D not certain. The CDR3 sequence is 15 residues long. Trimming left V 3 bases short and J 7 bases short, with 19 bases between. Germline CDR1 reads DFQATT; CDR2 reads SNEGSKA (reference sequence). CDR3 sequence reads: CSASDLFASRNEQFF. The CDR3, as DNA: TGCAGTGCTAGCGATTTGTTCGCGAGTCGTAATGAGCAGTTCTTC.

There are a few counts of this clonotype. CDR3 loop: CASIPTTGYEQYF. For the CDR3, the DNA is TGTGCCAGCATCCCCACCACTGGCTACGAGCAGTACTTC. The chain recombines TRBV6-1 with TRBJ2-7, with D unclear. Germline V CDR1 and CDR2: MNHNS, SASEGT. The length of the CDR3 is 13 residues. Trimming took off 7 bases at V and 3 bases at J, with 13 bases between the two ends.

In this sample, this clonotype turned up a few times. This sequence joins TRBV27 and TRBJ2-2, with D tentatively TRBD1 or TRBD2 (5 bases each). The ends were cut back, 2 bases at V and 2 bases at J, with 15 bases in the middle. CDR1 is MNHEY and CDR2 is SMNVEV in the germline V gene (reference sequence). The CDR3 consists of 17 residues. The CDR3 coding sequence is TGTGCCAGCAGTTTACCGTCGGGACGGGGAAACACCGGGGAGCTGTTTTTT. Residues: CASSLPSGRGNTGELFF.

This clonotype turned up a few times. The rearrangement uses TRBV20-1 and TRBJ2-1, with 8 bases lining up with TRBD1. The germline gives CDR1 DFQATT, CDR2 SNEGSKA (reference sequence). The length of the CDR3 is 13 residues. V shed 3 bases and J 5 bases; nucleotides not matched to a gene: 3. This CDR3 reads CSARGQENNEQFF. CDR3 coding DNA: TGCAGTGCTAGGGGACAGGAGAACAATGAGCAGTTCTTC.

The chain is built from TRBV6-1 and TRBJ2-7, with TRBD1 matching 9 bases. V lost 6 bases and J lost 5; bases outside the gene matches: 5. Looked up from germline, CDR1 is MNHNS and CDR2 is SASEGT. The CDR3 contains 13 residues. CDR3 loop: CASRGQGRDEQYF. DNA for the CDR3: TGTGCCAGCAGGGGACAGGGAAGAGACGAGCAGTACTTC.

The genes are TRBV3-1 and TRBJ2-7, with D unresolved. CDR1 is LGHDT and CDR2 is YNNKEL in the germline V gene (reference sequence). V was pared by 3 bases and J by 5 bases, with 14 bases between. This CDR3 contains 14 residues. CDR3 DNA sequence: TGTGCCAGCAGCCAGAAGTTCCCACCTAACGAGCAGTACTTC. Its protein is CASSQKFPPNEQYF.

This chain uses TRBV6-5 with TRBJ2-6; D remains unclear. Germline V gives CDR1 MNHEY, CDR2 SVGAGI. The CDR3 has 14 residues. Trimming removed 0 bases at V and 14 bases at J, with 14 bases between. CDR3 protein: CASSYSRTEPILTF. The CDR3 nucleotides read TGTGCCAGCAGTTACTCGAGGACGGAGCCTATCCTGACTTTC.

The chain couples TRBV9 to TRBJ2-1; 9 nucleotides line up with TRBD2. Germline V CDR1 and CDR2: SGDLS, YYNGEE. Unmatched junction bases numbered 9, after V lost 0 bases and J lost 8 bases. This CDR3 comprises 16 residues. CDR3 sequence reads: CASSVATGGGAHEQFF. The DNA for the CDR3 is TGTGCCAGCAGCGTAGCTACCGGCGGGGGGGCCCATGAGCAGTTCTTC. The full variable domain, with the rest looked up from reference TRBV9 and TRBJ2-1, is DSGVTQTPKHLITATGQRVTLRCSPRSGDLSVYWYQQSLDQGLQFLIQYYNGEERAKGNILERFSAQQFPDLHSELNLSSLELGDSALYFCASSVATGGGAHEQFFGPGTRLTVL.

The rearrangement uses TRBV3-1 and TRBJ2-5; no clear D. CDR1 and CDR2 from the germline V gene are LGHDT and YNNKEL (reference sequence). The length of the CDR3 is 14 residues. The V and J ends lost 1 base and 1 base respectively, with 7 bases between them. CDR3 region: CASSQAVLQETQYF. Here the CDR3 DNA reads TGTGCCAGCAGCCAAGCCGTGCTCCAAGAGACCCAGTACTTC.

The chain uses TRBV18 and TRBJ2-7; 7 bases align to TRBD1. Germline CDR1 reads KGHSH; CDR2 reads LQKENI. The CDR3 is 14 amino acids. J was trimmed by 4 bases and V by 2 bases; bases with no gene match: 5. The CDR3 loop reads CASSPETGLYEQYF. CDR3 DNA: TGTGCCAGCTCACCAGAGACAGGGCTATACGAGCAGTACTTC.

This clonotype was observed many times. The chain has TRBV12-3 or TRBV12-4 and TRBJ2-7; D remains ambiguous. Trimming removed 6 bases at V and 6 bases at J, with 15 bases between. The CDR3 spans 13 residues. The CDR3 sequence: CASRSRSSPEQYF. CDR3 nucleotides: TGTGCCAGCAGATCAAGATCCTCGCCCGAGCAGTACTTC.

The V call is TRBV5-6, the J call TRBJ2-2; 9 bases line up with TRBD1. Germline CDR1 SGHDT, CDR2 YYEEEE. V gave up 0 bases and J gave up 4 bases; unmatched junction bases: 7. This CDR3 comprises 17 residues. The CDR3 DNA reads TGTGCCAGCAGCTTGGCCGGACAGGGGACCGTCACCGGGGAGCTGTTTTTT. As protein: CASSLAGQGTVTGELFF.

The chain has TRBV4-2 and TRBJ2-3; D remains unclear. Germline CDR1 is LGHNA and CDR2 is YNFKEQ. The CDR3 consists of 15 residues. With 1 base removed from V and 6 bases from J, the gap between germline ends came to 14 bases. For the CDR3, the DNA is TGTGCCAGCAGCCAAGTGGACCTTAAATCGGATACGCAGTATTTT. Its protein product is CASSQVDLKSDTQYF.